These 30 T cell receptor beta chains share one sample of origin, sequenced in a study of T-cell reconstitution after alpha-beta-depleted transplantation in children. The TCRbeta library incorporated unique molecular identifiers. One entry per CDR3 protein, called by TCRdb with MiXCR from the PCR reads. The sample contains about 200,000 distinct CDR3 sequences, about 8.7% of which appear only once. This specimen consisted of PBMCs, mostly from graft donor cells, obtained 360 days after TCRalphabeta/CD19-depleted stem cell transplant. The receptors were sampled from a male patient aged 2-10 years who had a stem cell transplant for acute myeloid leukemia, so the T cells may come from the graft donor.

This clonotype showed up just a few times. This chain joins TRBV4-1 and TRBJ2-7; TRBD2 matches 11 bases. Germline CDR1 reads MGHRA; CDR2 reads YSYEKL. V lost 4 bases, J lost 2 bases, and 10 bases stayed unmatched. This CDR3 is built from 17 residues. The CDR3 loop reads CASSPNPGLAGTYEQYF. In DNA, the CDR3 is TGCGCCAGCAGCCCTAACCCCGGACTAGCGGGCACCTACGAGCAGTACTTC.

This clonotype has a count of ten or more. The rearrangement uses TRBV4-3 and TRBJ2-3; D may be TRBD2 (5 bases). The germline V gene has CDR1 LGHNA and CDR2 YSLEER. This CDR3 region has 14 residues. V was cut by 1 base and J by 5 bases, with 10 bases left in between. The CDR3 DNA reads TGCGCCAGCAGCCAAGGGGTAGGGAGAGATACGCAGTATTTT. Its translation: CASSQGVGRDTQYF.

In its sample, this clonotype was seen many times. The chain couples TRBV25-1 to TRBJ1-6, with 7 bases that match TRBD1. Germline V gene lookup returns CDR1 MGHDK and CDR2 SYGVNS. With 0 bases clipped from V and 9 bases from J, the junction kept 2 bases outside the gene matches. CDR3 length equals 14 residues. The CDR3 here is CASSEYDRASPLHF. In DNA form, the CDR3 reads TGTGCCAGCAGTGAATACGACAGGGCTTCACCCCTCCACTTT.

CDR3 loop: CSAPDTRGNTEAFF. In nucleotides, the CDR3 is TGCAGTGCCCCGGACACAAGGGGGAACACTGAAGCTTTCTTT. The chain combines TRBV20-1 with TRBJ1-1, with D possibly TRBD1 on 5 matching bases. Germline V gene lookup returns CDR1 DFQATT and CDR2 SNEGSKA (reference sequence). The CDR3 extends over 14 amino acids. V dropped 6 bases and J dropped 1 base, with 15 bases sitting between them.

In the case of this clonotype: A much larger clone lies a single base off, so this may be a read error. The conserved phenylalanine or tryptophan is not found at the CDR3 terminus, so this likely reflects a read error. The chain has TRBV12-3 or TRBV12-4 and TRBJ1-1; TRBD1 agrees at 7 bases. This CDR3 has 13 residues. Trimming took 5 bases from V and 5 from J; bases not matched to a gene: 5. CDR3 nucleotides: TGTGCCAGCAGTGTCAGACAGGGTACTGAAGCTTTCTGT. Residues: CASSVRQGTEAFC.

The CDR3 loop reads CASSPPSSVTLVFF. CDR3 DNA: TGTGCCAGCTCCCCTCCCAGTTCGGTCACTCTCGTGTTCTTC. The V gene is TRBV18, the J gene TRBJ2-1; D is undetermined. V lost 6 bases and J 15 bases, leaving 24 bases between the germline ends. This CDR3 comprises 14 residues. CDR1 KGHSH and CDR2 LQKENI come from the germline V gene.

The sample holds a few counts of this clonotype. The chain couples TRBV27 to TRBJ2-7; the D gene is possibly TRBD2 (6 bases). Deletions cut 0 bases from V and 2 bases from J, with 11 bases between. Germline lookup yields CDR1 MNHEY and CDR2 SMNVEV (reference sequence). CDR3 size: 15 residues. As DNA, the CDR3 is TGTGCCAGCAGTTTATCCCGGGGGTTGCCCTACGAGCAGTACTTC. Translating gives CASSLSRGLPYEQYF.

This clonotype was counted between two and nine times. This chain connects TRBV3-1 to TRBJ2-7; possible D gene TRBD2, 6 bases. The CDR3 contains 15 residues. CDR1 is LGHDT, CDR2 YNNKEL, per germline (reference sequence). With 6 bases removed from V and 2 bases from J, the gap between germline ends came to 17 bases. DNA for the CDR3: TGTGCCAGCAGTCCAAATGGAGGGGCTACCTACGAGCAGTACGTC. Amino acid sequence: CASSPNGGATYEQYV.

This clonotype was detected a few times. Germline and junction disagree at one end, which may indicate a read error. The CDR3 nucleotides are TGTGCTAGCAGCTCCTACGGCGGTCCTCTGGGGGAAGAGACCCAGTACTTC. Translated, it gives CASSSYGGPLGEETQYF. The gene calls are TRBV7-7 and TRBJ2-5; the D gene could be TRBD1 or TRBD2 (5 bases each). CDR1 is SSHAT, CDR2 FNYEAQ, per germline (reference sequence). The CDR3 is 17 residues long.

This clonotype was found many times. V usage is TRBV29-1 and J usage is TRBJ2-3; 8 nucleotides agree with TRBD1. Germline CDR1 SQVTM, CDR2 ANQGSEA. V dropped 5 bases and J dropped 3; count of bases not matched to a gene: 4. The CDR3 length is 13 residues. The CDR3, as DNA: TGCAGCGTTCTTGGACAGGGAACAGATACGCAGTATTTT. It encodes CSVLGQGTDTQYF.

This clonotype was counted at least ten times. V and J are TRBV7-8 and TRBJ1-1; the match to TRBD1 covers 7 bases. V gave up 4 bases and J gave up 7 bases; unmatched junction bases: 9. The germline CDR1 and CDR2 sequences are SGHVS and FQNEAQ. This CDR3 is built from 14 residues. In nucleotides, the CDR3 is TGTGCCAGCAGCTCCACCAGGGGGTCGGTTGAAGCTTTCTTT. Encoded protein: CASSSTRGSVEAFF. Full variable domain (outside the CDR3, taken from reference TRBV7-8 and TRBJ1-1): GAGVSQSPRYKVAKRGQDVALRCDPISGHVSLFWYQQALGQGPEFLTYFQNEAQLDKSGLPSDRFFAERPEGSVSTLKIQRTQQEDSAVYLCASSSTRGSVEAFFGQGTRLTVV.

Many counts were recorded for this clonotype. The chain employs TRBV12-3 or TRBV12-4 and TRBJ1-5; 8 positions match TRBD1. The CDR3 has 13 amino acids. Germline trimming cut 5 bases from V and 7 bases from J; bases unmatched to any gene: 4. DNA of the CDR3: TGTGCCAGCAGTGCAGGGGGCAGGCAGCCCCAGCATTTT. This codes for CASSAGGRQPQHF.

The rearrangement joins TRBV7-2 to TRBJ2-5, with D hard to call. CDR3 length: 14 amino acids. Germline CDR1 is SGHTA and CDR2 is FQGNSA. Trimming cost V 3 bases and J 4 bases, with 12 bases left between them. CDR3: CASSFGSPPETQYF. CDR3 coding DNA: TGTGCCAGCAGCTTTGGGTCCCCGCCAGAGACCCAGTACTTC.

V and J are TRBV5-1 and TRBJ2-2, with TRBD1 identical over 8 bases. The CDR3 contains 17 residues. Trimming took 1 base from V and 5 from J; bases not matched to a gene: 10. Germline V lookup: CDR1 SGHRS, CDR2 YFSETQ. CDR3 region: CASSLSLRQGRTGELFF. The DNA for the CDR3 is TGCGCCAGCAGCTTGAGTCTTCGACAGGGGAGGACCGGGGAGCTGTTTTTT.

This clonotype came up many times. The chain joins TRBV10-3 to TRBJ2-3, with a weak D call TRBD2 (5 bases). This CDR3 comprises 14 residues. Germline assignment: CDR1 ENHRY and CDR2 SYGVKD. V was trimmed by 4 bases and J by 1 base, leaving 9 bases between them. CDR3 in amino acids: CAISGVSGTDTQYF. CDR3 DNA: TGTGCCATCAGTGGTGTTAGCGGCACAGATACGCAGTATTTT.

This clonotype showed up many times. The V and J genes are TRBV3-1 and TRBJ2-1; D unresolved. The ends were cut back, 3 bases at V and 9 bases at J, with 3 bases in the middle. This CDR3 comprises 10 residues. Germline CDR1 reads LGHDT; CDR2 reads YNNKEL (reference sequence). The chain's CDR3 is CASSHLEQFF. The CDR3 DNA is TGTGCCAGCAGCCATCTTGAGCAGTTCTTC.

This clonotype turned up a few times. The chain combines TRBV4-3 with TRBJ2-6; no reliable D call. This CDR3 is built from 19 residues. Germline lookup yields CDR1 LGHNA and CDR2 YSLEER. Trimming pared 1 base from V and 1 base from J, leaving 17 bases between. In nucleotides, the CDR3 is TGCGCCAGCAGCCAAGCTGTGGGGTCAACCACTTCTGGGGCCAACGTCCTGACTTTC. Amino acids: CASSQAVGSTTSGANVLTF.

This clonotype has more than one count but fewer than ten. The chain recombines TRBV12-3 or TRBV12-4 with TRBJ2-3, with 8 bases that match TRBD2. The CDR3 consists of 16 residues. J lost 6 bases, V lost 3 bases, and 11 bases had no gene match. The CDR3 sequence is CASSFGSGAGGDTQYF. As DNA, the CDR3 is TGTGCCAGCAGTTTCGGTAGCGGGGCCGGGGGGGATACGCAGTATTTT.

This clonotype was seen ten or more times. The rearrangement joins TRBV10-2 to TRBJ2-2; D gene unclear. Looked up from germline, CDR1 is WSHSY and CDR2 is SAAADI. The V and J ends lost 0 bases and 2 bases respectively, with 7 bases between them. The CDR3 spans 15 residues. The CDR3 loop reads CASSESVRNTGELFF. The CDR3 nucleotides are TGCGCCAGCAGTGAGTCAGTCAGAAACACCGGGGAGCTGTTTTTT.

The chain is built from TRBV4-2 and TRBJ2-7, with 11 positions matching TRBD2. The CDR3 has 15 residues. CDR1 is LGHNA and CDR2 is YNFKEQ in the germline V gene. V shed 5 bases, J shed 3 bases, and the junction held 6 bases outside the gene matches. The CDR3 is CASSTRLAGLYEQYF. The CDR3 DNA follows: TGTGCCAGCAGCACCCGACTAGCGGGACTCTACGAGCAGTACTTC.

The CDR3 loop reads CASSPRTGVFNQPQHF. The CDR3 coding sequence is TGTGCCAGCAGTCCCCGGACAGGGGTATTCAATCAGCCCCAGCATTTT. The chain joins TRBV27 to TRBJ1-5; 9 nucleotides agree with TRBD1. Germline V gene sequence: CDR1 MNHEY, CDR2 SMNVEV (reference sequence). Unmatched junction bases numbered 8, after V lost 5 bases and J lost 3 bases. The CDR3 totals 16 residues.

The genes are TRBV10-3 and TRBJ2-4; 8 positions agree with TRBD1. V lost 4 bases, J lost 8 bases, and 4 bases stayed unmatched. Germline lookup yields CDR1 ENHRY and CDR2 SYGVKD. The CDR3 runs to 13 residues. The CDR3 DNA is TGTGCCATCAGTGGGACAGGGCCGGACATTCAGTACTTC. Protein: CAISGTGPDIQYF.

This clonotype was recorded many times. A junction end diverges from the germline sequence, so it may reflect a read error. CDR3 nucleotides: TGTGCTAGCAGCTTAGGGGTAGTCGAAGGAGATACGCAGTATTTT. This sequence encodes CASSLGVVEGDTQYF. The chain combines TRBV7-7 with TRBJ2-3, with TRBD1 as a possible D gene (5 bases). The CDR3 is made up of 15 amino acids. Germline CDR1 SSHAT, CDR2 FNYEAQ (reference sequence). Supplemented by reference TRBV7-7 and TRBJ2-3, the full variable domain reads GAGVSQSPRYKVTKRGQDVTLRCDPISSHATLYWYQQALGQGPEFLTYFNYEAQPDKSGLPSDRFSAERPEGSISTLTIQRTEQRDSAMYRCASSLGVVEGDTQYFGPGTRLTVL.

This clonotype was seen more than once but under ten times. The genes are TRBV10-3 and TRBJ2-1, with 11 nucleotides matching TRBD2. Unmatched junction bases numbered 3, after V lost 5 bases and J lost 3 bases. Germline V gene sequence: CDR1 ENHRY, CDR2 SYGVKD. The CDR3 spans 15 residues. This CDR3 reads CAISRGTSGYNEQFF. The CDR3 bases are TGTGCCATCAGTCGCGGGACTAGCGGCTACAATGAGCAGTTCTTC.

This clonotype was detected ten times or more. CDR3 protein: CACGGGYEQYF. The CDR3 DNA sequence: TGTGCCTGCGGGGGCGGCTACGAGCAGTACTTC. The V call is TRBV6-2 or TRBV6-3, the J call TRBJ2-7; tentatively, D is TRBD2 (7 bases). Germline CDR1 is MNHEY and CDR2 is SVGEGT. The CDR3 covers 11 residues. The V gene lost 11 bases and the J gene lost 3 bases, with 11 bases spanning the gap.

This clonotype was seen ten or more times. The V and J genes are TRBV3-1 and TRBJ2-3; D not certain. CDR1 is LGHDT, CDR2 YNNKEL, per germline (reference sequence). Trimming stripped 1 base from V and 3 bases from J, with 5 bases between. The CDR3 has 13 residues. CDR3 in amino acids: CASSQGLTDTQYF. CDR3 DNA sequence: TGTGCCAGCAGCCAAGGACTTACAGATACGCAGTATTTT.

In its sample, this clonotype was seen many times. The V and J genes are TRBV29-1 and TRBJ2-7; perhaps TRBD2 as D (5 bases). From germline, CDR1 is SQVTM and CDR2 ANQGSEA. The CDR3 is 14 residues long. V dropped 5 bases and J dropped 0 bases, with 14 bases sitting between them. DNA of the CDR3: TGCAGCGTTTACGGGGAGCAGAGCTCCTACGAGCAGTACTTC. Protein sequence: CSVYGEQSSYEQYF.

This clonotype was counted at least ten times. The DNA of the CDR3 is TGTGCCAGCAGTTTGGGGCAGGGGGTATACAATGAGCAGTTCTTC. Protein sequence: CASSLGQGVYNEQFF. This chain uses TRBV12-3 or TRBV12-4 with TRBJ2-1, with TRBD1 matching over 7 bases. The CDR3 runs 15 residues. The trim removed 3 bases at V and 4 bases at J, leaving 6 bases unmatched.

The chain joins TRBV7-9 to TRBJ2-7; 7 bases map to TRBD1. The CDR3 is 14 residues long. Germline loops: CDR1 SEHNR, CDR2 FQNEAQ (reference sequence). Trimming cost V 5 bases and J 3 bases; bases outside gene matches: 7. The CDR3 nucleotides are TGTGCCAGCAGCGCGCCGGGACAGAGCTACGAGCAGTACTTC. Its translation is CASSAPGQSYEQYF.

This clonotype was counted at least ten times. V usage is TRBV5-5 and J usage is TRBJ2-2, with TRBD2 identical over 7 bases. CDR3 length: 16 residues. V lost 4 bases and J lost 3; bases outside the gene matches: 9. CDR1 and CDR2 from the germline V gene are SGHKS and YYEKEE (reference sequence). CDR3 residues: CASSPYGRPDTGELFF. The DNA for the CDR3 is TGTGCCAGCAGCCCTTACGGGAGGCCGGACACCGGGGAGCTGTTTTTT.